This passage covers 7 T cell receptor beta chains from one sample sequenced in a study of blood T cell repertoires in COVID-19. The assay was immunoSEQ multiplex PCR, and TCRdb's table has in-frame clones only and misses some. The profile shows roughly 69,000 clones, around 91% of them singletons. The sequencing input was peripheral blood. The source of these receptors is a man aged 50 or older with acute or convalescent COVID-19.

V and J are TRBV27 and TRBJ2-7, with TRBD1 matching 9 bases. From germline, CDR1 is MNHEY and CDR2 SMNVEV (reference sequence). This CDR3 is 15 amino acids long. The V segment lost 5 bases and the J segment 1 base; nucleotides outside the gene matches: 6. CDR3 bases: TGTGCCAGCAGTGGGACAGGGTTAGGATCCTACGAGCAGTACTTC. Translation gives CASSGTGLGSYEQYF.

The chain recombines TRBV6-5 with TRBJ1-3; D is perhaps TRBD1 (6 bases). The CDR3 extends over 15 amino acids. Germline CDR1 reads MNHEY; CDR2 reads SVGAGI. Trimming left V 7 bases short and J 3 bases short, with 16 bases between. The CDR3 bases are TGTGCCAGCATTCCCCCGGACAGCCGTGGAAACACCATATATTTT. Amino acid sequence: CASIPPDSRGNTIYF.

This clone was seen just once. This chain connects TRBV6-5 to TRBJ1-5; D is unclear. This CDR3 region has 15 residues. The germline V gene has CDR1 MNHEY and CDR2 SVGAGI. Trimming removed 5 bases from V and 0 bases from J, with 11 bases in between. CDR3 nucleotides: TGTGCCAGCAGTAAGTTCAGTGATAGCAATCAGCCCCAGCATTTT. It translates to CASSKFSDSNQPQHF.

The genes are TRBV28 and TRBJ2-5; 7 bases match TRBD2. The ends lost 3 bases at V and 5 bases at J; junction bases unmatched: 9. CDR3 length: 15 residues. Germline CDR1 and CDR2: MDHEN and SYDVKM. The CDR3, as DNA: TGTGCCAGCAGTTTCGCGGGCGGGAGTGGGGAGACCCAGTACTTC. Protein sequence: CASSFAGGSGETQYF.

The chain is built from TRBV9 and TRBJ2-1, with D perhaps matching TRBD2 (5 bases). V was pared by 0 bases and J by 3 bases, with 7 bases between. The CDR3 is 14 residues long. CDR1 is SGDLS, CDR2 YYNGEE, per germline. The CDR3 spells CASSVGRGYNEQFF. DNA of the CDR3: TGTGCCAGCAGCGTAGGTCGGGGCTACAATGAGCAGTTCTTC.

The chain links TRBV30 to TRBJ2-1; a possible D gene is TRBD2 (6 bases). The V gene's germline CDR1 is GTSNPN and CDR2 SVGIG (reference sequence). CDR3 length: 14 amino acids. V dropped 3 bases and J dropped 7 bases, with 16 bases sitting between them. CDR3 nucleotides: TGTGCCTGGAGGGGGGGAGCGGTTCATAATGAGCAGTTCTTC. Translated, it gives CAWRGGAVHNEQFF.

This rearrangement joins TRBV30 to TRBJ2-6; the D gene is possibly TRBD1 (7 bases). Deletions cut 7 bases from V and 14 bases from J, with 27 bases between. From germline, CDR1 is GTSNPN and CDR2 SVGIG (reference sequence). The CDR3 covers 15 residues. This chain's CDR3 is CASQFLSGGLKLLTF. The CDR3 DNA reads TGTGCCTCCCAATTCTTGTCAGGGGGACTGAAACTCCTGACTTTC.